The 15 T cell receptor beta chains reported below all come from one sample, sequenced in a study of CD8 T cells in Susac syndrome. RNA amounts of about 0.5 to 1 ug underwent reverse transcription with random hexamers. One entry per CDR3 protein results from TCRdb running MiXCR on the immunoSEQ multiplex PCR reads. There are hundreds of thousands of distinct CDR3 sequences in the sample; roughly 93% occur only once, and around 0.067% lies in the top ten. Sequencing used CD4+ T cells from PBMCs. These receptors all come from a human donor with multiple sclerosis.

This clonotype appeared once. The chain recombines TRBV27 with TRBJ2-7, with D possibly TRBD1 on 6 matching bases. There are 14 residues in the CDR3. The V gene lost 6 bases and the J gene lost 1 base, with 13 bases spanning the gap. Germline values: CDR1 MNHEY, CDR2 SMNVEV (reference sequence). Here the CDR3 DNA reads TGTGCCAGCAGGCCGACAGGAGATTCCTACGAGCAGTACTTC. Translated: CASRPTGDSYEQYF.

The chain has TRBV28 and TRBJ2-3; D may match TRBD1 or TRBD2 (7 bases each). The CDR3 loop spans 17 amino acids. The V end lost 5 bases, the J end lost 3 bases, and 21 bases lay between the germline ends. Germline-derived CDR1 and CDR2 are MDHEN and SYDVKM. The CDR3 DNA reads TGTGCCAGCAGTGGGGGCAGGGGGGGACGCAGGACAGATACGCAGTATTTT. Translation gives CASSGGRGGRRTDTQYF. The whole variable domain, filled in from reference TRBV28 and TRBJ2-3, reads DVKVTQSSRYLVKRTGEKVFLECVQDMDHENMFWYRQDPGLGLRLIYFSYDVKMKEKGDIPEGYSVSREKKERFSLILESASTNQTSMYLCASSGGRGGRRTDTQYFGPGTRLTVL.

The chain joins TRBV6-4 to TRBJ2-7; D gene ambiguous. CDR3 length: 15 residues. CDR1 is MRHNA and CDR2 is SNTAGT in the germline V gene. Trimming took 4 bases from V and 0 from J, leaving 13 bases between them. The CDR3 is CASSGISGSSYEQYF. CDR3 coding DNA: TGTGCCAGCAGTGGCATCTCCGGGTCCTCCTACGAGCAGTACTTC.

V gene TRBV27 combines with J gene TRBJ2-2, with a possible D match to TRBD2 (6 bases). V gave up 3 bases and J gave up 8 bases, with 10 bases separating them. Looked up from germline, CDR1 is MNHEY and CDR2 is SMNVEV (reference sequence). The CDR3 spans 13 residues. DNA of the CDR3: TGTGCCAGCAGTTTGGAGGGGAGGGGGGAGCTGTTTTTT. Translated, it gives CASSLEGRGELFF.

The table lists this clonotype with a count of one. J is TRBJ1-2 and V is TRBV30; D is unresolved. Trimming shortened V by 1 base and J by 0 bases, and 3 bases separated the two germline ends. Germline V gene data show CDR1 as GTSNPN and CDR2 as SVGIG (reference sequence). This CDR3 has 12 residues. For the CDR3, the DNA is TGTGCCTGGAGTGGGTCTAACTATGGCTACACCTTC. Its protein is CAWSGSNYGYTF.

This sequence joins TRBV10-3 and TRBJ2-1; 11 bases line up with TRBD2. The CDR3 contains 14 residues. With V trimmed by 2 bases and J by 9 bases, 3 bases remained unmatched. Germline V lookup: CDR1 ENHRY, CDR2 SYGVKD. The CDR3, as DNA: TGTGCCATCAGTGAGAAGCTAGCGGGGGGTGAGCAGTTCTTC. It is translated as CAISEKLAGGEQFF.

The chain employs TRBV7-2 and TRBJ2-7, with TRBD1 matching over 8 bases. In germline, CDR1 is SGHTA, CDR2 FQGNSA. Trimming cost V 5 bases and J 1 base; bases outside gene matches: 4. The CDR3 length is 14 residues. The CDR3 sequence: CASSQDRGSYEQYV. The CDR3 DNA sequence: TGTGCCAGCAGCCAAGACAGGGGTTCCTACGAGCAGTACGTC.

The V gene is TRBV7-3, the J gene TRBJ2-6; possibly TRBD1 or TRBD2 for D (5 bases each). Germline V CDR1 and CDR2: SGHTA, FQGTGA. With 5 bases removed from V and 0 bases from J, the gap between germline ends came to 14 bases. This CDR3 is 17 amino acids long. As DNA, the CDR3 is TGTGCCAGCAGCCTCCGGGACGGAGGCTCTGGGGCCAACGTCCTGACTTTC. Translating it yields CASSLRDGGSGANVLTF.

This chain uses TRBV13 with TRBJ2-1; 10 bases are a match to TRBD2. The V gene end was trimmed by 0 bases and the J gene end by 6 bases; junction bases not matched to a gene: 8. The CDR3 consists of 17 residues. Germline lookup yields CDR1 PRHDT and CDR2 FYEKMQ (reference sequence). The CDR3 nucleotides read TGTGCCAGCAGCTTAGGCCACCAGGCTAGCGGGAGCAATGAGCAGTTCTTC. Its protein is CASSLGHQASGSNEQFF.

The V call is TRBV29-1, the J call TRBJ1-1, with D tentatively TRBD1 (5 bases). Trimming cost V 6 bases and J 6 bases, with 11 bases left between them. The germline CDR1 and CDR2 sequences are SQVTM and ANQGSEA. This CDR3 contains 11 residues. The CDR3 spells CSVARGAEAFF. The DNA of the CDR3 is TGCAGCGTGGCTCGGGGGGCTGAAGCTTTCTTT. The whole variable domain, filled in from reference TRBV29-1 and TRBJ1-1, reads SAVISQKPSRDICQRGTSLTIQCQVDSQVTMMFWYRQQPGQSLTLIATANQGSEATYESGFVIDKFPISRPNLTFSTLTVSNMSPEDSSIYLCSVARGAEAFFGQGTRLTVV.

The CDR3 reads CASSTLNRDMNTEAFF. CDR3 nucleotide sequence: TGTGCCAGCAGCACCCTAAACAGGGACATGAACACTGAAGCTTTCTTT. This chain connects TRBV5-4 to TRBJ1-1; D perhaps matches TRBD1 (6 bases). V was trimmed by 4 bases and J by 0 bases, leaving 16 bases between them. The CDR3 consists of 16 residues. Looked up from germline, CDR1 is SGHNT and CDR2 is YYREEE (reference sequence).

V gene TRBV12-3 or TRBV12-4 combines with J gene TRBJ2-3, with a weak D call TRBD1 (5 bases). Trimming shortened V by 5 bases and J by 1 base, and 13 bases separated the two germline ends. This CDR3 contains 15 residues. CDR3 DNA: TGTGCCAGCAGTCTAGGTGACAGTGGCACAGATACGCAGTATTTT. Amino acid sequence: CASSLGDSGTDTQYF.

This clonotype was observed a single time. This sequence joins TRBV12-3 or TRBV12-4 and TRBJ1-5, with 9 bases fitting TRBD1. The CDR3 has 15 residues. After removal of 6 bases from V and 2 bases from J, the junction contained 5 bases not matched to a gene. This chain's CDR3 is CASSRTGVRNQPQHF. Written as DNA, the CDR3 is TGTGCCAGCAGCAGGACAGGGGTCCGCAATCAGCCCCAGCATTTT.

CDR3 amino acids: CASSPLGGNTGELFF. The CDR3 DNA is TGCGCCAGCAGCCCCCTGGGAGGGAACACCGGGGAGCTGTTTTTT. The V and J genes are TRBV5-1 and TRBJ2-2, with D tentatively TRBD2 (6 bases). The CDR3 consists of 15 residues. V was clipped by 4 bases and J by 1 base, with 11 bases between them. CDR1 SGHRS and CDR2 YFSETQ come from the germline V gene.

CDR3: CASSYPRGSSYNSPLHF. The CDR3, as DNA: TGTGCCAGCAGTTACCCCAGGGGGAGCTCCTATAATTCACCCCTCCACTTT. The V gene is TRBV6-5, the J gene TRBJ1-6; 7 bases line up with TRBD1. V dropped 2 bases and J dropped 0; count of bases not matched to a gene: 4. The CDR3 consists of 17 residues. Per germline, CDR1 MNHEY and CDR2 SVGAGI.